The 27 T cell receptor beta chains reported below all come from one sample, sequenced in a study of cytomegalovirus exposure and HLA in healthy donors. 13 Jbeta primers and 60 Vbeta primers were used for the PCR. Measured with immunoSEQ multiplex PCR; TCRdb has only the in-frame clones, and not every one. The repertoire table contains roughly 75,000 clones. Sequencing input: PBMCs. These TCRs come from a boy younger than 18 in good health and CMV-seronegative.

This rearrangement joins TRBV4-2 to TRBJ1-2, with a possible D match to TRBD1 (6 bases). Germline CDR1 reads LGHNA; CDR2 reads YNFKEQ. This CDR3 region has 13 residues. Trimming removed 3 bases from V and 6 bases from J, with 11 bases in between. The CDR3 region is CASSQDSKHGYTF. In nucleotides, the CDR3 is TGTGCCAGCAGCCAGGACAGTAAACATGGCTACACCTTC.

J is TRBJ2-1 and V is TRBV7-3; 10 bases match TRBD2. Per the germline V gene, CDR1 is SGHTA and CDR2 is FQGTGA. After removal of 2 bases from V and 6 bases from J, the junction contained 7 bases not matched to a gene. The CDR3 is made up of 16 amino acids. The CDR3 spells CASSLLPSGSANEQFF. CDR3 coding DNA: TGTGCCAGCAGCTTACTCCCTAGCGGGAGCGCCAATGAGCAGTTCTTC.

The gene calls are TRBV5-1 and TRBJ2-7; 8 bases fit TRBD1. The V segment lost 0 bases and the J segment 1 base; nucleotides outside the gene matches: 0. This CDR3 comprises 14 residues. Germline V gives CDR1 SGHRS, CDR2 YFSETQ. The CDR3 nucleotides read TGCGCCAGCAGCTTGGACAGGGGGTCCTACGAGCAGTACTTC. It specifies CASSLDRGSYEQYF.

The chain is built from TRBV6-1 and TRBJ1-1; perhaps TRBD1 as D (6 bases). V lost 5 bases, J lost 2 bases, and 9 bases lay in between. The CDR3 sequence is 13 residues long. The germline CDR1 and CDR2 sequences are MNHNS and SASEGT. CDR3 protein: CASSTGLNTEAFF. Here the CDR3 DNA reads TGTGCCAGCAGTACAGGGCTTAACACTGAAGCTTTCTTT.

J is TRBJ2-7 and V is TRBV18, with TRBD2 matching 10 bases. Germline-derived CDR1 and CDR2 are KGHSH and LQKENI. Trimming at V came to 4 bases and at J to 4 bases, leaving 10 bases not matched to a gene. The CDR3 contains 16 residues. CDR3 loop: CASSLYGLAEPYEQYF. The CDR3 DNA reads TGTGCCAGCTCACTCTACGGACTAGCGGAGCCATACGAGCAGTACTTC.

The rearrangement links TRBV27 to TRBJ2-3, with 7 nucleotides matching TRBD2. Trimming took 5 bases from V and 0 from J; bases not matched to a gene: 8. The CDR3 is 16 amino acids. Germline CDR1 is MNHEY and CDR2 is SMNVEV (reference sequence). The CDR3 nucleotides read TGTGCCAGCAGTCCCCAAAGCGGGGTAAGCACAGATACGCAGTATTTT. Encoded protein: CASSPQSGVSTDTQYF.

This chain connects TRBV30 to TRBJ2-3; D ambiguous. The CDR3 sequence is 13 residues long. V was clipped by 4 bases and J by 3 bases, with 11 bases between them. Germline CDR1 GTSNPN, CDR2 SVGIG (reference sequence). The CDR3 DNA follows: TGTGCCTGGACCAGCGTTAGAACAGATACGCAGTATTTT. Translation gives CAWTSVRTDTQYF.

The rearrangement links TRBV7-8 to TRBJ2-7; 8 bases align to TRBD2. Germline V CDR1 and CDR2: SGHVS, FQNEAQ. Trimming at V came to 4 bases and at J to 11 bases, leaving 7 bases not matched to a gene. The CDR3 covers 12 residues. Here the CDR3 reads CASSSSAGVKYF. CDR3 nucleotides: TGTGCCAGCAGCTCGTCAGCGGGGGTTAAGTACTTC.

CDR3 DNA: TGCGCCAGCAGCCAAGATTACTTGGCGGTAAGCTACGAGCAGTACTTC. It is translated as CASSQDYLAVSYEQYF. The chain carries TRBV4-3 and TRBJ2-5; no firm D call. The J call may be incorrect, as the DNA end agrees better with TRBJ2-7. Per germline, CDR1 LGHNA and CDR2 YSLEER. CDR3 length equals 16 residues.

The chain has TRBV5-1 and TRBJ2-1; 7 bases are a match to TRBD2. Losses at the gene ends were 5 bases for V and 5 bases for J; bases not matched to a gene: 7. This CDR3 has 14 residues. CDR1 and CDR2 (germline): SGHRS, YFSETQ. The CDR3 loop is CASRGRGTDNEQFF. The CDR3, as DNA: TGCGCCAGCAGGGGGAGGGGAACTGACAATGAGCAGTTCTTC.

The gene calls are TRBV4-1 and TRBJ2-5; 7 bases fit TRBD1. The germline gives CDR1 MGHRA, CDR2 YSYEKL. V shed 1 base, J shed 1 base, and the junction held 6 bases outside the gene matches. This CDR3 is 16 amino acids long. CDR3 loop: CASSQAIRGSQETQYF. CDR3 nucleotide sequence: TGCGCCAGCAGCCAAGCGATCAGGGGGAGCCAAGAGACCCAGTACTTC.

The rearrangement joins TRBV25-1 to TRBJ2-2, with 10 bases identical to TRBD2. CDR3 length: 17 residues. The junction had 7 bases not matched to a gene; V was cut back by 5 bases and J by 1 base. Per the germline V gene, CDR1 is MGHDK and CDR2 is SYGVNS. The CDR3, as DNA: TGTGCCAGCAGTAAGCCTAGCGGGAGTCGGAACACCGGGGAGCTGTTTTTT. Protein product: CASSKPSGSRNTGELFF.

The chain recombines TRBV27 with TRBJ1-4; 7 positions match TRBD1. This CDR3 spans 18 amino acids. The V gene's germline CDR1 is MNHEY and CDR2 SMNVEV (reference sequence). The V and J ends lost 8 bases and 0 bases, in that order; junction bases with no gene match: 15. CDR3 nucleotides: TGTGCCAGCCGGGGGACAGCAAATAATAGAGCAACTAATGAAAAACTGTTTTTT. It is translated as CASRGTANNRATNEKLFF.

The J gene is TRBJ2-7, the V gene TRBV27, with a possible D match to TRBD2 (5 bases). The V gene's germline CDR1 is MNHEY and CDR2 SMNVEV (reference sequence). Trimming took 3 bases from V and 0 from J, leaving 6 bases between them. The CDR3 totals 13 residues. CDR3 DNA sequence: TGTGCCAGCAGTTTGGGAGACTCCTACGAGCAGTACTTC. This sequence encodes CASSLGDSYEQYF.

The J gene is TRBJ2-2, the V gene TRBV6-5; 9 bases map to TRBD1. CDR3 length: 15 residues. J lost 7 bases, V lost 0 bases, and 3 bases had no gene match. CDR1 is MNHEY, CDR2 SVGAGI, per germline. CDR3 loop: CASSYSGQGDGELFF. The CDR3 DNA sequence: TGTGCCAGCAGTTACTCGGGACAGGGTGACGGGGAGCTGTTTTTT.

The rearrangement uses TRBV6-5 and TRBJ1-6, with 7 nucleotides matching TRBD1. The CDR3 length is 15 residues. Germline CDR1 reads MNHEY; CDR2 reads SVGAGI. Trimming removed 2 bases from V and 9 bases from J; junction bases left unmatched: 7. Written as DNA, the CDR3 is TGTGCCAGCAGTTACGTGGGGACAGAAGGTTCACCCCTCCACTTT. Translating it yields CASSYVGTEGSPLHF.

The CDR3 spells CSAVLDRGLYEQYF. CDR3 coding DNA: TGCAGCGCCGTGTTGGACAGGGGATTATACGAGCAGTACTTC. The chain recombines TRBV29-1 with TRBJ2-7; 9 positions agree with TRBD1. Trimming at V came to 7 bases and at J to 4 bases, leaving 11 bases not matched to a gene. Per the germline V gene, CDR1 is SQVTM and CDR2 is ANQGSEA. CDR3 length: 14 residues.

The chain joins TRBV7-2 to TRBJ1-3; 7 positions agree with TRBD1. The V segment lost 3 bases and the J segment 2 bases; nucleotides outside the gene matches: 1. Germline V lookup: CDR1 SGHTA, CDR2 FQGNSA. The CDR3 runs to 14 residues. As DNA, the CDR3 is TGTGCCAGCAGCTTTCAGGGGGCTGGAAACACCATATATTTT. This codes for CASSFQGAGNTIYF. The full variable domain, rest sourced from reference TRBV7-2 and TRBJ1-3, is GAGVSQSPSNKVTEKGKDVELRCDPISGHTALYWYRQSLGQGLEFLIYFQGNSAPDKSGLPSDRFSAERTGGSVSTLTIQRTQQEDSAVYLCASSFQGAGNTIYFGEGSWLTVV.

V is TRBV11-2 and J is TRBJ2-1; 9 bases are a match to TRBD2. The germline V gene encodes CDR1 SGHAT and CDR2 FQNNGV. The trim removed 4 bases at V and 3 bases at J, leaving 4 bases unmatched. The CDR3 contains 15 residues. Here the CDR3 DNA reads TGTGCCAGCAGCTCCGGACTAGCGAGCTACAATGAGCAGTTCTTC. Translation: CASSSGLASYNEQFF. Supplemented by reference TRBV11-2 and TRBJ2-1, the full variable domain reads EAGVAQSPRYKIIEKRQSVAFWCNPISGHATLYWYQQILGQGPKLLIQFQNNGVVDDSQLPKDRFSAERLKGVDSTLKIQPAKLEDSAVYLCASSSGLASYNEQFFGPGTRLTVL.

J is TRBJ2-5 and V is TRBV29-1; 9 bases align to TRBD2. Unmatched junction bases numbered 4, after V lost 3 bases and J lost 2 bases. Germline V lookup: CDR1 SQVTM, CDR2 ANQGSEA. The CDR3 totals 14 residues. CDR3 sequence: CSVEIAGVQETQYF. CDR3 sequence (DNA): TGCAGCGTTGAGATAGCGGGAGTACAAGAGACCCAGTACTTC. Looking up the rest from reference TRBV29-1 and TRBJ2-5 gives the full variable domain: SAVISQKPSRDICQRGTSLTIQCQVDSQVTMMFWYRQQPGQSLTLIATANQGSEATYESGFVIDKFPISRPNLTFSTLTVSNMSPEDSSIYLCSVEIAGVQETQYFGPGTRLLVL.

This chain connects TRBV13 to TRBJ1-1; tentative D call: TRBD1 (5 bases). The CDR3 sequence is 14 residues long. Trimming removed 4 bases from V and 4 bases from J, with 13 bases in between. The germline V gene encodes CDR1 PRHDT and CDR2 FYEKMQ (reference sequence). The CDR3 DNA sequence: TGTGCCAGCAGCTGGACGGGGGAAGCCACTGAAGCTTTCTTT. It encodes CASSWTGEATEAFF.

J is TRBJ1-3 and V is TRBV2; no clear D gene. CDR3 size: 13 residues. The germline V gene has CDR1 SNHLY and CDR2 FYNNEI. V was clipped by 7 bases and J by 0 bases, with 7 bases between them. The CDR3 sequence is CASISGSGNTIYF. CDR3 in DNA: TGTGCCAGCATCAGCGGCTCTGGAAACACCATATATTTT.

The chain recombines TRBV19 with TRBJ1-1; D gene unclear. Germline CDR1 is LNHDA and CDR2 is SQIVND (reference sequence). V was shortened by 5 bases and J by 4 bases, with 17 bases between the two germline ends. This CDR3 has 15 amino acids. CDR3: CASSGGQEIITEAFF. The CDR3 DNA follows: TGTGCCAGTAGTGGAGGGCAGGAAATCATCACTGAAGCTTTCTTT.

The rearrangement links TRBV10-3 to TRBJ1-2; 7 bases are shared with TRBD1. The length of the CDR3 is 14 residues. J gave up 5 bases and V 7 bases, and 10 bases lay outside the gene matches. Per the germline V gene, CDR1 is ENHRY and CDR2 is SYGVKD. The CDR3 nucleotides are TGTGCCATCACCCCGGACAGGAAGGTGTATGGCTACACCTTC. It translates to CAITPDRKVYGYTF.

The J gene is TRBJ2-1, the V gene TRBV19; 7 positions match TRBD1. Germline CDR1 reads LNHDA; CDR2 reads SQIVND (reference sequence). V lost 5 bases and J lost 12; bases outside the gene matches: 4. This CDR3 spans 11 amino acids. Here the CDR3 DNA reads TGTGCCAGTAGTTCGACAGGGCGGCAGTTCTTC. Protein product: CASSSTGRQFF.

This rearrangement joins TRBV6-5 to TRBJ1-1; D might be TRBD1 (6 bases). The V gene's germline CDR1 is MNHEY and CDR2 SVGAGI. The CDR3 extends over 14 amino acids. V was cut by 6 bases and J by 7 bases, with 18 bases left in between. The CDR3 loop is CASSRNTGQVEAFF. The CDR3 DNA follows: TGTGCCAGCAGCCGAAATACAGGGCAAGTTGAAGCTTTCTTT.

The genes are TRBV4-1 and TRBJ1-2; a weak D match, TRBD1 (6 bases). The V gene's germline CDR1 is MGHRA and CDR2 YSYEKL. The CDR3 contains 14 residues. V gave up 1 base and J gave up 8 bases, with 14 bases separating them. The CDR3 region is CASSQAGGVGGYTF. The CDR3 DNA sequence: TGCGCCAGCAGCCAAGCGGGGGGCGTAGGGGGCTACACCTTC.